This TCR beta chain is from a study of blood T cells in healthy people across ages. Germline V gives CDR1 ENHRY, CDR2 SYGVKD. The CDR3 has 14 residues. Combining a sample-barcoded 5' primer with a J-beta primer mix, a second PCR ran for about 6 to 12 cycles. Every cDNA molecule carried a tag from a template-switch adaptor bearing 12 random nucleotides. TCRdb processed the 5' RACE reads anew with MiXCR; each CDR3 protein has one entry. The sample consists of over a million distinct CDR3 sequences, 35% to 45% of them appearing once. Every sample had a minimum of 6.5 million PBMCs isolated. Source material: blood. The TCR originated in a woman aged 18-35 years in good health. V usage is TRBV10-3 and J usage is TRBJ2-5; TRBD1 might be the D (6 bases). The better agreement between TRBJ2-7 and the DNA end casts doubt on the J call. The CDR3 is CAISRDNTPYEQYF. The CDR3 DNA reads TGTGCCATCAGTAGGGACAACACGCCCTACGAGCAGTACTTC.